This T cell receptor beta chain is from a study of CD8 T cells in Susac syndrome. Roughly 0.45 to 1 ug RNA was reverse transcribed with random hexamers. TCRdb analysed the immunoSEQ multiplex PCR reads with MiXCR anew, one entry per CDR3 protein. The sample lists some 220,000 distinct CDR3 sequences, around 96% occurring once. The CDR3 spans 13 residues. Between the trimmed V and J ends, which lost 6 bases and 3 bases, there was a span of 10 bases. The genes are TRBV12-3 or TRBV12-4 and TRBJ2-3; D not certain. This sequence was found in a human donor with multiple sclerosis. The sequenced sample was CD4+ T cells from PBMCs. This CDR3 reads CASRPGLTDTQYF. CDR3 bases: TGTGCCAGCAGGCCGGGCCTTACAGATACGCAGTATTTT.